This entry lists 30 T cell receptor beta chains sequenced from one sample in a study of blood T cell repertoires in COVID-19. Here immunoSEQ multiplex PCR was the method, and the copy in TCRdb shows in-frame clones only, minus some. Of hundreds of thousands of clones detected, around nine tenths appear once; the ten largest clones hold approximately 1.5%. The sample taken for sequencing was PBMCs or T cells enriched from blood (not recorded which). The receptors here all came from a woman aged 18-30 years who had been exposed to COVID-19.

This clone was counted a single time. The gene calls are TRBV6-5 and TRBJ1-5; D is ambiguous. Looked up from germline, CDR1 is MNHEY and CDR2 is SVGAGI. This CDR3 has 15 residues. The germline V and J ends were trimmed by 0 bases and 7 bases, with 13 bases remaining between them. The CDR3 is CASSYSTGYGQPQHF. In DNA, the CDR3 is TGTGCCAGCAGTTACTCGACGGGGTATGGGCAGCCCCAGCATTTT.

The chain combines TRBV25-1 with TRBJ1-4; no firm D call. V gave up 3 bases and J gave up 4 bases, with 6 bases separating them. From germline, CDR1 is MGHDK and CDR2 SYGVNS. The CDR3 is made up of 13 amino acids. CDR3 region: CASSEEGNEKLFF. The DNA for the CDR3 is TGTGCCAGCAGTGAGGAGGGTAATGAAAAACTGTTTTTT.

This rearrangement joins TRBV5-1 to TRBJ2-3; D might be TRBD2 (5 bases). V was clipped by 4 bases and J by 1 base, with 13 bases between them. Germline CDR1 is SGHRS and CDR2 is YFSETQ. CDR3 length: 15 amino acids. CDR3 protein: CASSRTVMGTDTQYF. As DNA, the CDR3 is TGCGCCAGCAGCCGGACTGTCATGGGCACAGATACGCAGTATTTT.

The V and J genes are TRBV2 and TRBJ1-4; no reliable D call. The germline V gene has CDR1 SNHLY and CDR2 FYNNEI. Between the trimmed V and J ends, which lost 6 bases and 1 base, there was a span of 15 bases. The CDR3 is made up of 16 amino acids. The CDR3 loop reads CASRLRGGETNEKLFF. The CDR3 DNA reads TGTGCCAGCAGGCTAAGAGGCGGGGAAACTAATGAAAAACTGTTTTTT.

V gene TRBV5-1 combines with J gene TRBJ2-5, with D uncertain. There are 14 residues in the CDR3. The V end lost 2 bases, the J end lost 5 bases, and 13 bases lay between the germline ends. Germline V gives CDR1 SGHRS, CDR2 YFSETQ. The CDR3 sequence: CASSLSASEETQYF. The DNA of the CDR3 is TGCGCCAGCAGCTTATCGGCTTCGGAGGAGACCCAGTACTTC.

The J gene is TRBJ1-4, the V gene TRBV7-8; D gene uncertain. The germline V gene encodes CDR1 SGHVS and CDR2 FQNEAQ. This CDR3 has 14 amino acids. The ends were cut back, 3 bases at V and 5 bases at J, with 10 bases in the middle. The CDR3, as DNA: TGTGCCAGCAGCTTTCAGGCCCTGAATGAAAAACTGTTTTTT. Translated, it gives CASSFQALNEKLFF.

The chain is built from TRBV5-8 and TRBJ1-5, with D perhaps matching TRBD1 (5 bases). The CDR3 has 18 amino acids. V was trimmed by 0 bases and J by 0 bases, leaving 16 bases between them. Germline CDR1 SGHTS, CDR2 YDEGEE. In nucleotides, the CDR3 is TGTGCCAGCAGCTTGGGGTCGTTAGGGGCTAATAGCAATCAGCCCCAGCATTTT. This encodes CASSLGSLGANSNQPQHF.

This chain uses TRBV15 with TRBJ2-7; tentative D call: TRBD2 (6 bases). Looked up from germline, CDR1 is LNHNV and CDR2 is YYDKDF (reference sequence). The CDR3 loop spans 15 amino acids. Deletions cut 0 bases from V and 2 bases from J, with 11 bases between. CDR3 nucleotide sequence: TGTGCCACCAGCAGAGATCCTGGCGGGGCCTACGAGCAGTACTTC. It yields the protein CATSRDPGGAYEQYF. The full variable domain, its missing parts supplied by reference TRBV15 and TRBJ2-7, is DAMVIQNPRYQVTQFGKPVTLSCSQTLNHNVMYWYQQKSSQAPKLLFHYYDKDFNNEADTPDNFQSRRPNTSFCFLDIRSPGLGDTAMYLCATSRDPGGAYEQYFGPGTRLTVT.

The chain recombines TRBV7-2 with TRBJ1-1, with TRBD1 identical over 7 bases. The CDR3 runs 14 residues. Germline CDR1 reads SGHTA; CDR2 reads FQGNSA. Trimming took 6 bases from V and 3 from J; bases not matched to a gene: 7. The CDR3 here is CASSLTGTYTEAFF. CDR3 sequence (DNA): TGTGCCAGCAGTCTGACAGGGACGTACACTGAAGCTTTCTTT.

This clone was picked up one time. This chain uses TRBV6-5 with TRBJ1-2; tentatively, D is TRBD1 (5 bases). The CDR3 sequence is 14 residues long. Germline V gene data show CDR1 as MNHEY and CDR2 as SVGAGI. Trimming cost V 7 bases and J 2 bases, with 14 bases left between them. The CDR3, as DNA: TGTGCCAGCACCCAGGAGGGACTAAACTATGGCTACACCTTC. Residues: CASTQEGLNYGYTF.

The chain is built from TRBV27 and TRBJ2-7, with D maybe TRBD2 (5 bases). Trimming stripped 4 bases from V and 7 bases from J, with 17 bases between. From germline, CDR1 is MNHEY and CDR2 SMNVEV (reference sequence). The CDR3 runs to 14 residues. The CDR3 sequence is CASSSTGLPLEQYF. In nucleotides, the CDR3 is TGTGCCAGCAGTTCAACCGGACTCCCTCTAGAGCAGTACTTC.

The chain has TRBV9 and TRBJ1-1; the D gene is possibly TRBD1 (6 bases). The CDR3 extends over 13 amino acids. Per germline, CDR1 SGDLS and CDR2 YYNGEE. Trimming took off 3 bases at V and 1 base at J, with 7 bases between the two ends. Here the CDR3 DNA reads TGTGCCAGCAGCGGGACAGAGAACACTGAAGCTTTCTTT. Protein product: CASSGTENTEAFF.

The chain carries TRBV11-2 and TRBJ1-5; 8 nucleotides line up with TRBD1. CDR3 length: 15 amino acids. V was pared by 2 bases and J by 4 bases, with 4 bases of the junction left unmatched. Looked up from germline, CDR1 is SGHAT and CDR2 is FQNNGV. The DNA for the CDR3 is TGTGCCAGCAGCTTACAGGGGGCTCGGAATCAGCCCCAGCATTTT. Translation: CASSLQGARNQPQHF.

V gene TRBV4-2 combines with J gene TRBJ2-3; 11 bases are a match to TRBD2. The CDR3 has 16 amino acids. Losses at the gene ends were 1 base for V and 6 bases for J; bases not matched to a gene: 6. Looked up from germline, CDR1 is LGHNA and CDR2 is YNFKEQ. CDR3: CASSQAVAGGPDTQYF. As DNA, the CDR3 is TGTGCCAGCAGCCAAGCGGTAGCGGGAGGGCCGGATACGCAGTATTTT.

V gene TRBV14 combines with J gene TRBJ1-2; TRBD1 agrees at 7 bases. CDR3 size: 14 residues. CDR1 is SGHDN and CDR2 is FVKESK in the germline V gene. V trimming: 3 bases; J trimming: 5 bases; junction bases outside the gene matches: 6. The CDR3 DNA reads as TGTGCCAGCAGCCAGACCGGGACAGAATATGGCTACACCTTC. It encodes CASSQTGTEYGYTF.

This chain uses TRBV7-2 with TRBJ2-2, with D perhaps TRBD2 (6 bases). The V gene's germline CDR1 is SGHTA and CDR2 FQGNSA. This CDR3 contains 15 residues. V dropped 4 bases and J dropped 5 bases, with 14 bases sitting between them. DNA of the CDR3: TGTGCCAGCAGCTCCTCGGGACTTGGGACCGGGGAGCTGTTTTTT. It specifies CASSSSGLGTGELFF.

The genes are TRBV15 and TRBJ1-1; D possibly corresponds to TRBD1 (5 bases). V dropped 1 base and J dropped 6 bases, with 12 bases sitting between them. The CDR3 is 14 residues long. Per the germline V gene, CDR1 is LNHNV and CDR2 is YYDKDF (reference sequence). The CDR3 DNA sequence: TGTGCCACCAGCAGAGGGGGGGAAGCTGCTGAAGCTTTCTTT. Translation: CATSRGGEAAEAFF.

The chain uses TRBV7-8 and TRBJ2-6; D uncertain. The CDR3 contains 15 residues. Trimming left V 2 bases short and J 2 bases short, with 7 bases between. In germline, CDR1 is SGHVS, CDR2 FQNEAQ. The CDR3 loop reads CASSLSSTGANVLTF. CDR3 sequence (DNA): TGTGCCAGCAGCTTAAGTTCTACTGGGGCCAACGTCCTGACTTTC.

V gene TRBV7-2 combines with J gene TRBJ1-6; D ambiguous. The CDR3 has 13 residues. CDR1 is SGHTA and CDR2 is FQGNSA in the germline V gene. V was clipped by 2 bases and J by 8 bases, with 7 bases between them. This CDR3 is CASSLMAYSPLHF. CDR3 coding DNA: TGTGCCAGCAGCTTAATGGCCTATTCACCCCTCCACTTT. Filled out from reference TRBV7-2 and TRBJ1-6, the complete variable domain reads GAGVSQSPSNKVTEKGKDVELRCDPISGHTALYWYRQSLGQGLEFLIYFQGNSAPDKSGLPSDRFSAERTGGSVSTLTIQRTQQEDSAVYLCASSLMAYSPLHFGNGTRLTVT.

The chain uses TRBV3-1 (or the pseudogene TRBV3-2) and TRBJ1-2; 9 bases map to TRBD1. This CDR3 region has 14 residues. Germline V gene lookup returns CDR1 LGHDT and CDR2 YNNKEL (reference sequence). The trim removed 4 bases at V and 5 bases at J, leaving 5 bases unmatched. Here the CDR3 reads CASSPTGGGYGYTF. The CDR3 DNA sequence: TGTGCCAGCAGCCCGACAGGGGGGGGGTATGGCTACACCTTC.

V usage is TRBV5-1 and J usage is TRBJ2-7, with TRBD2 matching over 9 bases. This CDR3 comprises 14 residues. Germline V gene data show CDR1 as SGHRS and CDR2 as YFSETQ. V lost 2 bases, J lost 0 bases, and 0 bases stayed unmatched. The CDR3 here is CASSFSGGSYEQYF. CDR3 bases: TGCGCCAGCAGCTTTAGCGGGGGCTCCTACGAGCAGTACTTC.

This clone was detected only once. The sample has other DNA sequences that encode this CDR3 too. The chain combines TRBV30 with TRBJ2-3, with D perhaps TRBD2 (6 bases). V dropped 0 bases and J dropped 0 bases, with 7 bases sitting between them. Germline lookup yields CDR1 GTSNPN and CDR2 SVGIG (reference sequence). This CDR3 spans 14 amino acids. The CDR3 reads CAWSVGTSTDTQYF. The DNA of the CDR3 is TGTGCCTGGAGTGTAGGGACTAGCACAGATACGCAGTATTTT.

The rearrangement uses TRBV9 and TRBJ1-6; D is uncertain. The CDR3 runs 16 residues. V lost 6 bases and J lost 4, with 17 bases in between. The germline V gene encodes CDR1 SGDLS and CDR2 YYNGEE. This CDR3 is CASTKDPGQYNSPLHF. As DNA, the CDR3 is TGTGCCAGCACCAAAGACCCAGGCCAATATAATTCACCCCTCCACTTT. Full variable domain (remainder filled in from reference TRBV9 and TRBJ1-6): DSGVTQTPKHLITATGQRVTLRCSPRSGDLSVYWYQQSLDQGLQFLIQYYNGEERAKGNILERFSAQQFPDLHSELNLSSLELGDSALYFCASTKDPGQYNSPLHFGNGTRLTVT.

The rearrangement joins TRBV7-9 to TRBJ2-2; tentative D call: TRBD2 (5 bases). Germline assignment: CDR1 SEHNR and CDR2 FQNEAQ (reference sequence). This CDR3 spans 17 amino acids. The V gene lost 5 bases and the J gene lost 0 bases, with 16 bases spanning the gap. CDR3 sequence: CASSPFLAAANTGELFF. The CDR3 DNA follows: TGTGCCAGCAGCCCGTTTCTAGCAGCCGCGAACACCGGGGAGCTGTTTTTT. The whole variable domain, filled in from reference TRBV7-9 and TRBJ2-2, reads DTGVSQNPRHKITKRGQNVTFRCDPISEHNRLYWYRQTLGQGPEFLTYFQNEAQLEKSRLLSDRFSAERPKGSFSTLEIQRTEQGDSAMYLCASSPFLAAANTGELFFGEGSRLTVL.

The gene calls are TRBV4-3 and TRBJ1-2, with D tentatively TRBD1 (5 bases). The germline V and J ends were trimmed by 1 base and 6 bases, with 9 bases remaining between them. The germline CDR1 and CDR2 sequences are LGHNA and YSLEER. This CDR3 spans 13 amino acids. CDR3 protein: CASSQGGDDGYTF. DNA of the CDR3: TGCGCCAGCAGCCAAGGGGGGGATGATGGCTACACCTTC.

The V call is TRBV18, the J call TRBJ1-6, with 11 bases fitting TRBD1. Trimming at V came to 6 bases and at J to 9 bases, leaving 7 bases not matched to a gene. CDR3 length: 15 amino acids. Germline lookup yields CDR1 KGHSH and CDR2 LQKENI. The DNA of the CDR3 is TGTGCCAGCTCCCAGGAGGGACAGGGGGTTTCACCCCTCCACTTT. It translates to CASSQEGQGVSPLHF.

V and J are TRBV7-9 and TRBJ2-2; 9 positions agree with TRBD1. Per the germline V gene, CDR1 is SEHNR and CDR2 is FQNEAQ (reference sequence). Trimming removed 5 bases from V and 7 bases from J; junction bases left unmatched: 2. The CDR3 length is 13 residues. This chain's CDR3 is CASSGDRDGELFF. For the CDR3, the DNA is TGTGCCAGCAGCGGGGACAGGGACGGGGAGCTGTTTTTT.

The chain uses TRBV27 and TRBJ1-2, with TRBD1 matching over 9 bases. The germline CDR1 and CDR2 sequences are MNHEY and SMNVEV (reference sequence). J gave up 2 bases and V 0 bases, and 4 bases lay outside the gene matches. There are 16 residues in the CDR3. The CDR3 DNA is TGTGCCAGCAGTTTATCTGGACAGGGGCACAACTATGGCTACACCTTC. Translation: CASSLSGQGHNYGYTF.

This chain connects TRBV18 to TRBJ1-1, with D perhaps TRBD1 (6 bases). This CDR3 is 15 amino acids long. The germline gives CDR1 KGHSH, CDR2 LQKENI. Trimming removed 0 bases at V and 1 base at J, with 9 bases between. This CDR3 is CASSPPGARNTEAFF. The CDR3 DNA sequence: TGTGCCAGCTCACCACCGGGGGCGAGGAACACTGAAGCTTTCTTT. Full variable domain (missing parts from reference TRBV18 and TRBJ1-1): NAGVMQNPRHLVRRRGQEARLRCSPMKGHSHVYWYRQLPEEGLKFMVYLQKENIIDESGMPKERFSAEFPKEGPSILRIQQVVRGDSAAYFCASSPPGARNTEAFFGQGTRLTVV.

The CDR3 DNA sequence: TGTGCCAGCAGCCTCCGGACAGAAGAGACCCAGTACTTC. It specifies CASSLRTEETQYF. The J gene is TRBJ2-5, the V gene TRBV5-4; tentative D call: TRBD1 (6 bases). This CDR3 is 13 amino acids long. Between the trimmed V and J ends, which lost 4 bases and 3 bases, there was a span of 10 bases. Germline-derived CDR1 and CDR2 are SGHNT and YYREEE (reference sequence).